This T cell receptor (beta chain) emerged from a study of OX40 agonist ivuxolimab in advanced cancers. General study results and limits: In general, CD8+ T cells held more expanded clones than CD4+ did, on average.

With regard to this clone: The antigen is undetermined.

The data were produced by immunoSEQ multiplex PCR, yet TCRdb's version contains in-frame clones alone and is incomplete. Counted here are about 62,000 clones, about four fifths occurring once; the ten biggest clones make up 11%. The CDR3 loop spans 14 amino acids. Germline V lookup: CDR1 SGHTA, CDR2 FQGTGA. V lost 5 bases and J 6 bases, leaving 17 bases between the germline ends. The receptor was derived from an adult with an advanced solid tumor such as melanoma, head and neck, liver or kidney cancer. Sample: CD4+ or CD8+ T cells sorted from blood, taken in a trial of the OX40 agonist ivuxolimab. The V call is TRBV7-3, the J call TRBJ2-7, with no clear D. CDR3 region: CASSDSGPELEQYF. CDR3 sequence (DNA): TGTGCCAGCAGCGACTCGGGCCCGGAGCTCGAGCAGTACTTC.